Presented here are 22 T cell receptor beta chains from one specimen sequenced in a study of human T cells and chemical hapten exposure. Each CDR3 protein is one row after TCRdb ran MiXCR on the RACE reads. The sample has 30,000 or so distinct CDR3 sequences, almost 6% seen once. The time point denotes: patch test 3, about 24 weeks after DPC sensitization. Specified treatment: therapeutic diphenylcyclopropenone sensitization with weekly scalp DPC. The sample was whole blood, taken in connection with sensitization to the hapten diphenylcyclopropenone (DPC). These receptors all stem from a man aged 25-40 years with alopecia areata. Some clones in this sample may be carry-over from other donors' samples.

This clonotype was seen repeatedly, ten times or more. The chain uses TRBV4-3 and TRBJ2-1; 7 nucleotides agree with TRBD2. V shed 0 bases and J 4 bases; nucleotides not matched to a gene: 6. Per germline, CDR1 LGHNA and CDR2 YSLEER. The CDR3 has 16 residues. The CDR3 region is CASSQDWAGVYNEQFF. The CDR3 DNA reads TGCGCCAGCAGCCAAGATTGGGCGGGAGTATACAATGAGCAGTTCTTC.

This clonotype has a count of ten or more. The chain is built from TRBV11-3 and TRBJ2-5, with TRBD1 matching over 9 bases. V shed 5 bases, J shed 13 bases, and the junction held 8 bases outside the gene matches. This CDR3 is 12 amino acids long. Germline V gene sequence: CDR1 SGHNT, CDR2 YENEEA. The CDR3 sequence: CASSRGTGPSYF. In DNA form, the CDR3 reads TGTGCCAGCAGCCGAGGGACAGGGCCATCGTACTTC.

This clonotype was detected many times. The V gene is TRBV25-1, the J gene TRBJ2-7; 14 bases align to TRBD2. From germline, CDR1 is MGHDK and CDR2 SYGVNS. The CDR3 spans 15 residues. Unmatched junction bases numbered 6, after V lost 8 bases and J lost 3 bases. The CDR3, as DNA: TGTGCCAGCTCCTGGACTAGCGGGAGGATCTACGAGCAGTACTTC. Protein product: CASSWTSGRIYEQYF.

In this sample, this clonotype turned up many times. J is TRBJ2-1 and V is TRBV11-2; the D gene is possibly TRBD2 (6 bases). Germline V gene sequence: CDR1 SGHAT, CDR2 FQNNGV. The V end was cut by 10 bases, the J end by 8 bases, with 21 bases between. CDR3 size: 14 residues. This CDR3 is CATTSEGEGYEQFF. The CDR3 DNA sequence: TGTGCCACAACCTCGGAGGGTGAAGGGTATGAGCAGTTCTTC.

This clonotype was observed at least ten times. The V call is TRBV6-6, the J call TRBJ1-4; 9 nucleotides agree with TRBD1. Germline V CDR1 and CDR2: MNHNY, SVGAGI (reference sequence). The ends lost 5 bases at V and 8 bases at J; junction bases unmatched: 12. The CDR3 runs to 16 residues. The CDR3 region is CASSPVWGQGGEKLFF. Here the CDR3 DNA reads TGTGCCAGCAGTCCGGTGTGGGGACAGGGTGGGGAAAAACTGTTTTTT.

This clonotype was picked up many times. For the CDR3, the DNA is TGTGCCAGCAGTTACGACATCTCTCGTGGCTACACCTTC. It translates to CASSYDISRGYTF. This chain uses TRBV6-2 or TRBV6-3 with TRBJ1-2; D is uncertain. Trimming shortened V by 2 bases and J by 7 bases, and 11 bases separated the two germline ends. Germline CDR1 is MNHEY and CDR2 is SVGEGT. The CDR3 covers 13 residues.

This clonotype has ten or more counts. The genes are TRBV12-3 or TRBV12-4 and TRBJ2-1; D not resolved. V lost 7 bases and J 0 bases, leaving 13 bases between the germline ends. The CDR3 length is 15 residues. This chain's CDR3 is CASTLTPSSYNEQFF. The CDR3 region has the DNA TGTGCCAGCACCTTAACCCCTAGCTCCTACAATGAGCAGTTCTTC.

There are many counts of this clonotype. The chain carries TRBV20-1 and TRBJ2-1; 7 bases are shared with TRBD1. J lost 1 base, V lost 5 bases, and 8 bases had no gene match. CDR3 length equals 15 residues. CDR1 is DFQATT, CDR2 SNEGSKA, per germline (reference sequence). The CDR3, as DNA: TGCAGTGCTTCGACAGGGTTCGGGTCCTACAATGAGCAGTTCTTC. It encodes CSASTGFGSYNEQFF.

This clonotype was observed many times. The J gene is TRBJ2-1, the V gene TRBV11-3, with 16 bases matching TRBD2. The CDR3 consists of 16 residues. The ends lost 5 bases at V and 8 bases at J; junction bases unmatched: 6. From germline, CDR1 is SGHNT and CDR2 YENEEA. The CDR3 DNA sequence: TGTGCCAGCAGCCCCGGGACTAGCGGGAGGGAAGATGAGCAGTTCTTC. This codes for CASSPGTSGREDEQFF.

This clonotype was recorded at least ten times. The chain recombines TRBV11-1 with TRBJ2-7; no clear D. The CDR3 runs 15 residues. Deletions cut 4 bases from V and 0 bases from J, with 13 bases between. Germline loops: CDR1 SGHAT, CDR2 FQDESV (reference sequence). CDR3 in amino acids: CASSSLQVNSYEQYF. CDR3 nucleotides: TGTGCCAGCAGCTCCTTACAAGTTAACTCCTACGAGCAGTACTTC.

This clonotype was seen repeatedly, ten times or more. This rearrangement joins TRBV12-3 or TRBV12-4 to TRBJ1-5; no clear D. The CDR3 length is 13 residues. V lost 2 bases and J lost 4, with 6 bases in between. CDR3 bases: TGTGCCAGCAGTTTATATAGTAATCAGCCCCAGCATTTT. Its translation is CASSLYSNQPQHF.

Many counts were recorded for this clonotype. The J gene is TRBJ2-1, the V gene TRBV18; 16 positions agree with TRBD2. CDR1 KGHSH and CDR2 LQKENI come from the germline V gene. With V trimmed by 3 bases and J by 7 bases, 6 bases remained unmatched. This CDR3 has 17 amino acids. CDR3 nucleotides: TGTGCCAGCTCACCCACCGGGACTAGCGGGAGGGTAAATGAGCAGTTCTTC. As protein: CASSPTGTSGRVNEQFF.

With respect to this clonotype: The DNA is omitted, as the CDR3 cannot be located on it reliably, and the CDR3 follows TCRdb's listing. This chain joins TRBV29-1 and TRBJ2-5; the tabulated D call, TRBD1, remains unverified against the DNA. CDR1 and CDR2 (germline): SQVTM, ANQGSEA. Inclusive of both ends, the CDR3 amounts to 23 amino acids. This CDR3 reads CSVDSIYLCSVDSDREYQETQYF.

This clonotype was counted ten times or more. The gene calls are TRBV20-1 and TRBJ1-2; no firm D call. This CDR3 is 13 amino acids long. Trimming stripped 0 bases from V and 6 bases from J, with 11 bases between. CDR1 and CDR2 from the germline V gene are DFQATT and SNEGSKA (reference sequence). CDR3 sequence reads: CSARDLGGDGYTF. DNA for the CDR3: TGCAGTGCTAGAGATCTCGGCGGGGATGGCTACACCTTC.

At least ten counts were recorded for this clonotype. The chain carries TRBV13 and TRBJ1-3, with D possibly TRBD1 on 5 matching bases. The CDR3 extends over 16 amino acids. Per germline, CDR1 PRHDT and CDR2 FYEKMQ (reference sequence). The V gene lost 4 bases and the J gene lost 0 bases, with 13 bases spanning the gap. As DNA, the CDR3 is TGTGCCAGCAGCTCCCCGGGACTGTCCTCTGGAAACACCATATATTTT. As protein: CASSSPGLSSGNTIYF. Based on the CDR3 plus reference TRBV13 and TRBJ1-3, the full variable domain is AAGVIQSPRHLIKEKRETATLKCYPIPRHDTVYWYQQGPGQDPQFLISFYEKMQSDKGSIPDRFSAQQFSDYHSELNMSSLELGDSALYFCASSSPGLSSGNTIYFGEGSWLTVV.

This clonotype was counted ten times or more. This chain joins TRBV12-3 or TRBV12-4 and TRBJ2-7; 7 bases line up with TRBD1. The CDR3 is 12 residues long. V was pared by 7 bases and J by 3 bases, with 3 bases of the junction left unmatched. CDR3 in DNA: TGTGCCAGCACCAGGGACAGCTACGAGCAGTACTTC. Residues: CASTRDSYEQYF.

In its sample, this clonotype was seen many times. V gene TRBV7-2 combines with J gene TRBJ2-3, with TRBD1 matching over 8 bases. This CDR3 region has 15 residues. CDR1 and CDR2 from the germline V gene are SGHTA and FQGNSA. Trimming removed 4 bases from V and 2 bases from J; junction bases left unmatched: 5. CDR3 residues: CASSYRDRTTDTQYF. CDR3 sequence (DNA): TGTGCCAGCAGCTACCGGGACAGGACCACAGATACGCAGTATTTT.

In this sample, this clonotype turned up many times. J is TRBJ2-7 and V is TRBV29-1; TRBD1 might be the D (6 bases). The ends were cut back, 4 bases at V and 7 bases at J, with 8 bases in the middle. Germline V CDR1 and CDR2: SQVTM, ANQGSEA. The CDR3 runs to 10 residues. The CDR3 loop is CSVVQGEQYF. CDR3 bases: TGCAGCGTTGTTCAGGGGGAGCAGTACTTC.

In this sample, this clonotype turned up a few times. The chain links TRBV29-1 to TRBJ2-3, with D possibly matching TRBD1 (6 bases). CDR3 length: 15 residues. The V end was cut by 4 bases, the J end by 0 bases, with 14 bases between. Germline CDR1 SQVTM, CDR2 ANQGSEA. DNA of the CDR3: TGCAGCGTTGGCGACAGGCGGTCTAGCACAGATACGCAGTATTTT. Amino acid sequence: CSVGDRRSSTDTQYF.

This clonotype was seen many times. The CDR3 protein is CSAISPRQTQETQYF. CDR3 DNA sequence: TGCAGTGCGATCTCCCCCCGCCAGACTCAAGAGACCCAGTACTTC. The chain uses TRBV20-1 and TRBJ2-5, with no clear D. V was shortened by 6 bases and J by 2 bases, with 19 bases between the two germline ends. The CDR3 loop spans 15 amino acids. CDR1 and CDR2 from the germline V gene are DFQATT and SNEGSKA (reference sequence).

This clonotype was recorded many times. Here the CDR3 DNA reads TGTGCCACCTTGATCGGCGGGAACACTGAAGCTTTCTTT. Its translation is CATLIGGNTEAFF. This rearrangement joins TRBV6-1 to TRBJ1-1; no firm D call. Trimming removed 10 bases from V and 1 base from J, with 13 bases in between. The germline CDR1 and CDR2 sequences are MNHNS and SASEGT. CDR3 length: 13 residues.

In its sample, this clonotype was seen many times. The genes are TRBV7-9 and TRBJ2-7; D might be TRBD2 (6 bases). Germline CDR1 SEHNR, CDR2 FQNEAQ (reference sequence). V gave up 4 bases and J gave up 2 bases, with 15 bases separating them. The CDR3 consists of 15 residues. In DNA, the CDR3 is TGTGCCAGCAGCTCAACGGGACTCGCAACCTACGAGCAGTACTTC. Translation: CASSSTGLATYEQYF. The full variable domain, completed using reference TRBV7-9 and TRBJ2-7, is DTGVSQNPRHKITKRGQNVTFRCDPISEHNRLYWYRQTLGQGPEFLTYFQNEAQLEKSRLLSDRFSAERPKGSFSTLEIQRTEQGDSAMYLCASSSTGLATYEQYFGPGTRLTVT.